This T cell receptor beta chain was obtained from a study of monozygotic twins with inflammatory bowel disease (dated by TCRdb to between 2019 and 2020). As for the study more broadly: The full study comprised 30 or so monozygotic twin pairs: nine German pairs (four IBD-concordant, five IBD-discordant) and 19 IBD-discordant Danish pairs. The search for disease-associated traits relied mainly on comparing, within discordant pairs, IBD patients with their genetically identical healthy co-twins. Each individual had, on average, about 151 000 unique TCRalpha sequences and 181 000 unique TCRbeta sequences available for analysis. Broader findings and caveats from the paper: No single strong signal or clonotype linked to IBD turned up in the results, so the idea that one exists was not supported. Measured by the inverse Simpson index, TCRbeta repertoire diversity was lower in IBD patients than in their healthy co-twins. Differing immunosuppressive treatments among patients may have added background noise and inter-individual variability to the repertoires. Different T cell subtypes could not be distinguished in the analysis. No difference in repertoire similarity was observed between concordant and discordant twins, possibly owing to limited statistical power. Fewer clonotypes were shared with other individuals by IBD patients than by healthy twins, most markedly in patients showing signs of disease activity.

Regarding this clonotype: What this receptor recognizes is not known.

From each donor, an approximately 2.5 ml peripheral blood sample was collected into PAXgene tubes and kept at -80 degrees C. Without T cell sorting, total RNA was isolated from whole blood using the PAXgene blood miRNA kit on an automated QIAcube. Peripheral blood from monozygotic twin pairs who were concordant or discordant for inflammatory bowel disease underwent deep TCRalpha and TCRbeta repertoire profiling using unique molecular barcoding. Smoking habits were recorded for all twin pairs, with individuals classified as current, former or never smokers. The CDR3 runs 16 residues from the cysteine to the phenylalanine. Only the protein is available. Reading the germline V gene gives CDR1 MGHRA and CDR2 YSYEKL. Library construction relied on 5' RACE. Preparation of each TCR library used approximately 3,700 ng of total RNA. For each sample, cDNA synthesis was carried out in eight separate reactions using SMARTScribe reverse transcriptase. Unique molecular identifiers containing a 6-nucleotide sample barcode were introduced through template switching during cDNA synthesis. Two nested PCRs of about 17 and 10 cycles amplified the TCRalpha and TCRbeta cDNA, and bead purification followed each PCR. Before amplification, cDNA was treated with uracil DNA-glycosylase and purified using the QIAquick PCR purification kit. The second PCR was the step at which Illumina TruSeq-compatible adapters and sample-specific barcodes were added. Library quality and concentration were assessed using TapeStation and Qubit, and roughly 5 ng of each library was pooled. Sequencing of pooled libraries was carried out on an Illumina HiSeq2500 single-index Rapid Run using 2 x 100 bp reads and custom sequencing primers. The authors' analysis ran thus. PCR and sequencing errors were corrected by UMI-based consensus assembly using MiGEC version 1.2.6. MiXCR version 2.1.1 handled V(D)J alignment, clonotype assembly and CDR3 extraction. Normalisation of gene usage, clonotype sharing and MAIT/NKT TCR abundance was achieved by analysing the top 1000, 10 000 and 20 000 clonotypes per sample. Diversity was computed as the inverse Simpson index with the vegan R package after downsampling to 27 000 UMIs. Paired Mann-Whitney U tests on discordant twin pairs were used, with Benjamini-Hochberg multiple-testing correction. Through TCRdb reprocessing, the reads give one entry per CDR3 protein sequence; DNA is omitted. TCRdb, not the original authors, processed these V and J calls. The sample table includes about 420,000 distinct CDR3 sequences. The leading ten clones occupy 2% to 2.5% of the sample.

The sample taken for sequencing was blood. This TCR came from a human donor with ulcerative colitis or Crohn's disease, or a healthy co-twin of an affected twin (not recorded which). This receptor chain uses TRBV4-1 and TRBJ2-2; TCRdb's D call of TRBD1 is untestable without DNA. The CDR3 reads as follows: CASSQDIRGVTGELFF.